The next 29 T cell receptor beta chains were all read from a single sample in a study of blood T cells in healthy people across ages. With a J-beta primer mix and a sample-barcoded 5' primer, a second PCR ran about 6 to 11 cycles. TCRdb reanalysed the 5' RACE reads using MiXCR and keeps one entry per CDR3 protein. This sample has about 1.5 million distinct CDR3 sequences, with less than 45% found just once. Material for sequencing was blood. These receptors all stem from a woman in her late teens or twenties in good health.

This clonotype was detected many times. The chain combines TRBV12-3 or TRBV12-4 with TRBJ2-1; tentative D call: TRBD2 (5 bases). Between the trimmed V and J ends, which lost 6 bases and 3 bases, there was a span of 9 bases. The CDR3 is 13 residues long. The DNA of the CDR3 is TGTGCCAGCAGCTTAACTAGCTACAATGAGCAGTTCTTC. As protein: CASSLTSYNEQFF.

CDR3 sequence: CASSPRSGTEAFF. The CDR3 DNA is TGTGCCAGCAGCCCGAGGAGTGGCACTGAAGCTTTCTTT. The chain combines TRBV7-9 with TRBJ1-1; no firm D call. This CDR3 is built from 13 residues. Germline CDR1 and CDR2: SEHNR and FQNEAQ (reference sequence). Deletions cut 5 bases from V and 4 bases from J, with 11 bases between.

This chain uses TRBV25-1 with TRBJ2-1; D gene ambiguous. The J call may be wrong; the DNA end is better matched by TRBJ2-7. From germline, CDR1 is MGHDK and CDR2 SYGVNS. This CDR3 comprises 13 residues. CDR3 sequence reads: CASSGAVYNEQYF. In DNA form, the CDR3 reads TGTGCCAGCAGTGGCGCAGTCTACAATGAGCAGTACTTC.

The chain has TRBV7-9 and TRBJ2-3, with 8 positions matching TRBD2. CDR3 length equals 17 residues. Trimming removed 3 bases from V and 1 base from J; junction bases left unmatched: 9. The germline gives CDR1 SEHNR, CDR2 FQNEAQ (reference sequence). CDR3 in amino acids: CASSFLGPAGGTDTQYF. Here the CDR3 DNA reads TGTGCCAGCAGCTTCCTCGGGCCAGCGGGAGGCACAGATACGCAGTATTTT.

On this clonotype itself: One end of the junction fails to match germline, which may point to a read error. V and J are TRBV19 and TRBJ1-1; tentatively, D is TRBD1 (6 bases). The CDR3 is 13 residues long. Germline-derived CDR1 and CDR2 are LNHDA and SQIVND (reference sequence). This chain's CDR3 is CASSPGTNTGAFF. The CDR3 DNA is TGTGCCAGTAGCCCCGGGACAAACACTGGAGCTTTCTTT.

The CDR3 DNA is TGCGCCAGCAGCCGCACCGGAACAGGGATGGGGCAAAACATTCAGTACTTC. Its translation: CASSRTGTGMGQNIQYF. The chain uses TRBV5-1 and TRBJ2-4, with D tentatively TRBD1 (6 bases). Trimming shortened V by 4 bases and J by 5 bases, and 22 bases separated the two germline ends. Germline CDR1 reads SGHRS; CDR2 reads YFSETQ. The CDR3 covers 17 residues.

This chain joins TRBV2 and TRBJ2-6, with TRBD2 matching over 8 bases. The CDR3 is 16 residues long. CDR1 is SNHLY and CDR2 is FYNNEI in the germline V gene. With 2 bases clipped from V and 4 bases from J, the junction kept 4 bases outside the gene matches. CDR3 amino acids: CASSETGGAGANVLTF. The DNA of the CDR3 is TGTGCCAGCAGTGAAACCGGGGGGGCCGGGGCCAACGTCCTGACTTTC.

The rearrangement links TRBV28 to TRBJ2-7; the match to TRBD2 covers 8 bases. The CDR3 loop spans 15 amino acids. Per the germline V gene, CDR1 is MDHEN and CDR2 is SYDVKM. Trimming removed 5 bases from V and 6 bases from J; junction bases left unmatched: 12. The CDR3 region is CASSLVRLAKCEQYF. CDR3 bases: TGTGCCAGCAGTCTGGTAAGACTAGCGAAGTGCGAGCAGTACTTC.

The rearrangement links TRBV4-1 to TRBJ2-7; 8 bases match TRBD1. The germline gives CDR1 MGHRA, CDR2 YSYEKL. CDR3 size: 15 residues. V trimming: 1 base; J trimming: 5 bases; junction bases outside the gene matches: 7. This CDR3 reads CASSQVTRGRDEQYF. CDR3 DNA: TGCGCCAGCAGCCAAGTGACCAGGGGGCGTGACGAGCAGTACTTC.

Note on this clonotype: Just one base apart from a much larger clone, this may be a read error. CDR3 sequence (DNA): TGTGCCACCAGCATTCAAGGTAGTTACGAGCAGTTCTTC. Translated, it gives CATSIQGSYEQFF. The chain combines TRBV15 with TRBJ2-1; D ambiguous. The CDR3 is 13 amino acids. Germline lookup yields CDR1 LNHNV and CDR2 YYDKDF (reference sequence). The V end was cut by 4 bases, the J end by 10 bases, with 14 bases between.

This CDR3 reads CASSPQGSPFYEQYF. The CDR3 DNA reads TGTGCCAGCAGCCCACAGGGATCCCCCTTCTACGAGCAGTACTTC. J is TRBJ2-7 and V is TRBV6-5; D perhaps matches TRBD1 (6 bases). CDR1 is MNHEY and CDR2 is SVGAGI in the germline V gene. The CDR3 has 15 residues. Trimming left V 6 bases short and J 3 bases short, with 18 bases between.

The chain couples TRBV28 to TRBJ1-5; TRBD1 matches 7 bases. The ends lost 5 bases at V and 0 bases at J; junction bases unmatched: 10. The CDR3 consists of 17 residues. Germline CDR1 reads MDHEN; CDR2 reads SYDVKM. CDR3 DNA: TGTGCCAGCAGTCTAGGACAGGTGATCTATAGCAATCAGCCCCAGCATTTT. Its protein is CASSLGQVIYSNQPQHF.

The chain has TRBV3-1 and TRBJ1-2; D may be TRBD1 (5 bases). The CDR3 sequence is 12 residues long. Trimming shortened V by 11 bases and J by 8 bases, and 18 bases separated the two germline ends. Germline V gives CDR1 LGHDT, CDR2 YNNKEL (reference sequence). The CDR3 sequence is CASGGRFSGYTF. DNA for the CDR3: TGTGCCTCCGGGGGACGGTTCTCCGGCTACACCTTC.

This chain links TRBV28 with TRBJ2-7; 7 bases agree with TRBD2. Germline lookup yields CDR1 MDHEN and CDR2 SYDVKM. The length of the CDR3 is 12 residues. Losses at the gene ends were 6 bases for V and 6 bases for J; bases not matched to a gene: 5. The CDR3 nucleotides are TGTGCCAGCAGGGGGGGGTGGCTCGAGCAGTACTTC. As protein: CASRGGWLEQYF.

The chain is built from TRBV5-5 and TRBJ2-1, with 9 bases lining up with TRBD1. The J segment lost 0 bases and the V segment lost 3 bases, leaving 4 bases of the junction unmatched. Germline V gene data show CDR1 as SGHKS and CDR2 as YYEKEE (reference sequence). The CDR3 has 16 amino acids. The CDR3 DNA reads TGTGCCAGCAGCTCCGGGACAGGGAACTCCTACAATGAGCAGTTCTTC. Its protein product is CASSSGTGNSYNEQFF. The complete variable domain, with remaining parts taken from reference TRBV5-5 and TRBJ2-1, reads DAGVTQSPTHLIKTRGQQVTLRCSPISGHKSVSWYQQVLGQGPQFIFQYYEKEERGRGNFPDRFSARQFPNYSSELNVNALLLGDSALYLCASSSGTGNSYNEQFFGPGTRLTVL.

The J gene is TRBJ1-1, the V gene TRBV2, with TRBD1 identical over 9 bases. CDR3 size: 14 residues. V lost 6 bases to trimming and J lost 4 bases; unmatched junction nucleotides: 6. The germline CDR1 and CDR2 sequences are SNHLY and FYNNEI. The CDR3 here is CASRDDRGVTEAFF. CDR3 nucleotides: TGTGCCAGCAGAGACGACAGGGGGGTCACTGAAGCTTTCTTT.

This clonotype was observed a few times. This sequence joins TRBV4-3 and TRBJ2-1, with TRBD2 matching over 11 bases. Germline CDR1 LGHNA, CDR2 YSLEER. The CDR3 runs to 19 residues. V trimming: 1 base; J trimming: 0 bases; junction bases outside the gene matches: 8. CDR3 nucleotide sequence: TGCGCCAGCAGCCAAGTTACTAGCGGGAGTACGGCCTCCTACAATGAGCAGTTCTTC. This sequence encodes CASSQVTSGSTASYNEQFF.

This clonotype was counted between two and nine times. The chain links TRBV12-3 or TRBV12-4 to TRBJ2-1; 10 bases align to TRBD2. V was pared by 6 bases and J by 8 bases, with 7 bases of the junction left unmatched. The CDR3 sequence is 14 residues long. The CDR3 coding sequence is TGTGCCAGCAGAGCCGGGACTAGCGTCGATGAGCAGTTCTTC. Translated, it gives CASRAGTSVDEQFF.

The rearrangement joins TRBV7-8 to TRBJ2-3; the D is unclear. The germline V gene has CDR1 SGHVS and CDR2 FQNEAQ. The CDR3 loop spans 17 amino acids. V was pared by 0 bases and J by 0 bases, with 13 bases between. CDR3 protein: CASSLARSTESTDTQYF. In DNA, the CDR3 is TGTGCCAGCAGCTTAGCGAGGAGCACGGAGAGCACAGATACGCAGTATTTT.

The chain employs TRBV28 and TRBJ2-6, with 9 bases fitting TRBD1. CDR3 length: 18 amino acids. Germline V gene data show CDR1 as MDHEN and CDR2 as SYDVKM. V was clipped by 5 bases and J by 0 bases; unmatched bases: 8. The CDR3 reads CASSRSDRGYSGANVLTF. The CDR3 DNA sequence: TGTGCCAGCAGTCGCTCGGACAGGGGCTACTCTGGGGCCAACGTCCTGACTTTC.

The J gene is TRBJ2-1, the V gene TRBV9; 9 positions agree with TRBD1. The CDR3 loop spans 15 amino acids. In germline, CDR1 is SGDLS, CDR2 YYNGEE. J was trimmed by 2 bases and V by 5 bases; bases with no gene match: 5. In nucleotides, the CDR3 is TGTGCCAGCAGGGCCGGGACAGGGCCCTACAATGAGCAGTTCTTC. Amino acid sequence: CASRAGTGPYNEQFF.

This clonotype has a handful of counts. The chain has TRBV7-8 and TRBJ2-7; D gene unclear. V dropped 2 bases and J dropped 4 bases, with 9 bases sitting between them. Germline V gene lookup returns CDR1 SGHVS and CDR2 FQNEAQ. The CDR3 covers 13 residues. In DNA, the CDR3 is TGTGCCAGCAGCTTATATGGGGTATACGAGCAGTACTTC. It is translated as CASSLYGVYEQYF.

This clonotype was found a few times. In DNA form, the CDR3 reads TGCGCCAGCAGCCAAGACATAGTCGCGAACACTGAAGCTTTCTTT. It is translated as CASSQDIVANTEAFF. The V call is TRBV4-1, the J call TRBJ1-1; D ambiguous. V lost 0 bases and J 1 base, leaving 9 bases between the germline ends. The CDR3 runs 15 residues. Germline CDR1 is MGHRA and CDR2 is YSYEKL.

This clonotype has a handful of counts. CDR3 sequence reads: CASSLQGGGETQYF. The CDR3 nucleotides read TGTGCCAGCAGTTTGCAGGGGGGCGGTGAGACCCAGTACTTC. This chain links TRBV12-3 or TRBV12-4 with TRBJ2-5, with a tentative D call TRBD1 (7 bases). This CDR3 spans 14 amino acids. The V end was cut by 3 bases, the J end by 5 bases, with 13 bases between.

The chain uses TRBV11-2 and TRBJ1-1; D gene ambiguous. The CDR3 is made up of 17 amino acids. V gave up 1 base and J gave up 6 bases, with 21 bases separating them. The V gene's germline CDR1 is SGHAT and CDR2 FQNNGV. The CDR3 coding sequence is TGTGCCAGCAGCTTAGGAACCCTCCCTCTGGAGGTCCCTGAAGCTTTCTTT. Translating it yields CASSLGTLPLEVPEAFF.

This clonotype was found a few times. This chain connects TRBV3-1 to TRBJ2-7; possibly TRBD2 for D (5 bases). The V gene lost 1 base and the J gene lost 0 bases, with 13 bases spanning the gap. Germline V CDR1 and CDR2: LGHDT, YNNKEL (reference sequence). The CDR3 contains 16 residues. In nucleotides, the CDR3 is TGTGCCAGCAGCCAAGGAAATGCGGGTATCTCCTACGAGCAGTACTTC. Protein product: CASSQGNAGISYEQYF.

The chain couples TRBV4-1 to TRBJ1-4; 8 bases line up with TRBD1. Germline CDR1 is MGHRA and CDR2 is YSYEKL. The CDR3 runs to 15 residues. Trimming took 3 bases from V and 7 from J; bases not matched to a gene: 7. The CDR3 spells CASSQKTGAGEKLFF. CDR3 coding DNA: TGCGCCAGCAGCCAGAAGACAGGGGCAGGTGAAAAACTGTTTTTT.

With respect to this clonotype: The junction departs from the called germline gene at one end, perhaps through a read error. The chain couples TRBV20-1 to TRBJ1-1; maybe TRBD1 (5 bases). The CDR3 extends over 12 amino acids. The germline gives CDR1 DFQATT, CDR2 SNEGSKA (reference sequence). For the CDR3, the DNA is TGCAGTGCCAGCCGGGGGGAGACTGAGGCTTTCTTT. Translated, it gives CSASRGETEAFF.

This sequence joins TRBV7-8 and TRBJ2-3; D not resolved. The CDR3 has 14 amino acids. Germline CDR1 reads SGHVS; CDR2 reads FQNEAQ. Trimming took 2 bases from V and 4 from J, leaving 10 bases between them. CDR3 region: CASSLIRPPDTQYF. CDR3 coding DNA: TGTGCCAGCAGCTTAATAAGGCCTCCAGATACGCAGTATTTT.